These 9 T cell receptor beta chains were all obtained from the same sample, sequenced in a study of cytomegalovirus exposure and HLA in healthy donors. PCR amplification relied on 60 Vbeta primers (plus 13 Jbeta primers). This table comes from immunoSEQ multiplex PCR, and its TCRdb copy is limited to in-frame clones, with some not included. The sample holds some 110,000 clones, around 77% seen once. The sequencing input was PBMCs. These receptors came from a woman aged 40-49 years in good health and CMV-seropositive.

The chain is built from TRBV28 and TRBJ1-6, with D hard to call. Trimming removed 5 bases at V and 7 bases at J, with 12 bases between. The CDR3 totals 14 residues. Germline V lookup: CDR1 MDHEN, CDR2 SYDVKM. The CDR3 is CASSHRRANSPLHF. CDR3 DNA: TGTGCCAGCAGTCACCGGCGGGCAAATTCACCCCTCCACTTT.

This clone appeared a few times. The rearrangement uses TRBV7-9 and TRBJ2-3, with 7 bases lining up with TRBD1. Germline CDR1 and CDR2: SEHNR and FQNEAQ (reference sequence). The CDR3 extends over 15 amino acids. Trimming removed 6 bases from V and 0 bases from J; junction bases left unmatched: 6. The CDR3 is CASRRYRGSTDTQYF. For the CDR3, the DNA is TGTGCCAGCAGGCGATACAGGGGAAGCACAGATACGCAGTATTTT.

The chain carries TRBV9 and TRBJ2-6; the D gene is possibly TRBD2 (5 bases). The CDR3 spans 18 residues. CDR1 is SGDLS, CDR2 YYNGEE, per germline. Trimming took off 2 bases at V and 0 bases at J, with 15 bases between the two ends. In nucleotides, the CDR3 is TGTGCCAGCAGCGTCGCGTCAGCGGACTTCTCTGGGGCCAACGTCCTGACTTTC. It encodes CASSVASADFSGANVLTF.

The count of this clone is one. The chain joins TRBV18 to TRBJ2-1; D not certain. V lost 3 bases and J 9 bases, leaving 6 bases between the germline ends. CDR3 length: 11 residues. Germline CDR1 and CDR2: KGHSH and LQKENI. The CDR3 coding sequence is TGTGCCAGCTCACCTCCAGGTGAGCAGTTCTTC. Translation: CASSPPGEQFF. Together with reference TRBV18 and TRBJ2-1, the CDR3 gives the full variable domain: NAGVMQNPRHLVRRRGQEARLRCSPMKGHSHVYWYRQLPEEGLKFMVYLQKENIIDESGMPKERFSAEFPKEGPSILRIQQVVRGDSAAYFCASSPPGEQFFGPGTRLTVL.

CDR3 residues: CASSEAGLTGELFF. The CDR3 nucleotides read TGTGCCAGCAGTGAAGCGGGACTCACCGGGGAGCTGTTTTTT. This chain uses TRBV6-1 with TRBJ2-2; TRBD2 might be the D (6 bases). Germline V gives CDR1 MNHNS, CDR2 SASEGT. Trimming left V 0 bases short and J 4 bases short, with 6 bases between. The CDR3 contains 14 residues.

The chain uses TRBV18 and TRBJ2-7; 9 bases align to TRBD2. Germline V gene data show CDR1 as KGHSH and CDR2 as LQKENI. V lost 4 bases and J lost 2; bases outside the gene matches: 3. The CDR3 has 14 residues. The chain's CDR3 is CASSRLAGTYEQYF. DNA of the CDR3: TGTGCCAGCTCACGGCTAGCGGGGACCTACGAGCAGTACTTC.

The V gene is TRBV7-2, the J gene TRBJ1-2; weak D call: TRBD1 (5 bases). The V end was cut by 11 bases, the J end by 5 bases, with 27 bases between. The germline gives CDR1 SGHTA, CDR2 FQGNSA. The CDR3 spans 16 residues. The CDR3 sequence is CAHGYGRVFNRYGYTF. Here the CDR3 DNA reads TGTGCCCACGGCTATGGCAGGGTCTTTAACCGGTATGGCTACACCTTC. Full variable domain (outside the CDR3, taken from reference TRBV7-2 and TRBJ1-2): GAGVSQSPSNKVTEKGKDVELRCDPISGHTALYWYRQSLGQGLEFLIYFQGNSAPDKSGLPSDRFSAERTGGSVSTLTIQRTQQEDSAVYLCAHGYGRVFNRYGYTFGSGTRLTVV.

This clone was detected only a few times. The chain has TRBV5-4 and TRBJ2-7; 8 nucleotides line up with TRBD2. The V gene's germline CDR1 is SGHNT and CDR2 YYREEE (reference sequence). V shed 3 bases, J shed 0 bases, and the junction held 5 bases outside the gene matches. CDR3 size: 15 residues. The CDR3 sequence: CASSSGGESSYEQYF. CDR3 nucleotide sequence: TGTGCCAGCAGCTCGGGGGGGGAGAGCTCCTACGAGCAGTACTTC.

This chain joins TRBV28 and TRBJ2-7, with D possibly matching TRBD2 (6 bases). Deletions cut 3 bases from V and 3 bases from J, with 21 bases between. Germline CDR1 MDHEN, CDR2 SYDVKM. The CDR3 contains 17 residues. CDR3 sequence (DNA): TGTGCCAGCAGTTTTAATCGGATGAAGGGAGGACTCTACGAGCAGTACTTC. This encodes CASSFNRMKGGLYEQYF.